This TCR beta chain was found in a study of STAT5B mutations in CD4+ large granular lymphocyte leukemia. Study details: Among healthy controls, a particular HLA allele went with more CDR3 'QG' motifs. General study results and limits: Top patient clones used TRBV06 genes more often: 8/27 versus 2/35 in controls. No patients shared main leukemic clonotypes, though about 25% appeared at low frequency elsewhere.

Profiling relied on immunoSEQ multiplex PCR, and the TCRdb table lists in-frame clones only, not all of them. The repertoire holds 45,000 or so clones, with about 86% as singletons. Only a few counts were recorded for this clone. Antigen specificity is unknown. Controls came from buffy coats of healthy blood donors. Germline CDR1 and CDR2: LGHNA and YSLEER. With 3 bases clipped from V and 2 bases from J, the junction kept 16 bases outside the gene matches. The CDR3 spans 19 residues. Sequencing was carried out using CD4+ T cells from blood buffy coats. The chain joins TRBV4-3 to TRBJ2-7, with 10 bases matching TRBD1. This receptor was obtained from a human donor in good health. The CDR3 DNA sequence: TGCGCCAGCAGCCATATCCGGGACAGGGGCGAAGAAATAACCTACGAGCAGTACTTC. Residues: CASSHIRDRGEEITYEQYF.